Listed below are T cell receptor beta chains from one sample, sequenced in a study of response to subunit inactivated influenza vaccine. A single record per CDR3 protein comes from TCRdb applying MiXCR to the RT-PCR reads. The data show 650,000 to 700,000 distinct CDR3 sequences, around 14% seen once. The material was PBMCs from blood, obtained roughly 12 days after vaccination. These receptors all stem from a middle-aged man who received an inactivated influenza vaccine. Each CDR3 is given with its conserved first and last residue. Fields, in order: D gene, clone size, V gene, J gene, CDR3 DNA, CDR3 protein. D genes are given only for firm matches. Rows give clone size only sometimes, using once, few, many, or a class for an expanded clone.

d_call: -; clone_size: few; v_call: TRBV4-3; j_call: TRBJ1-1; cdr3_nt: TGCGCCAGCAGCCAAGATCCGGCAGGGCGAAGTGAAGCTTTCTTT; cdr3_aa: CASSQDPAGRSEAFF
d_call: TRBD2; clone_size: few; v_call: TRBV3-1; j_call: TRBJ2-1; cdr3_nt: TGTGCCAGCGGGTCGTCAAGCGGGGGCTCCTACAATGAGCAGTTCTTC; cdr3_aa: CASGSSSGGSYNEQFF
d_call: -; clone_size: -; v_call: TRBV30; j_call: TRBJ1-5; cdr3_nt: TGTGCCTGGAGTGTTCGGACGCACAGGGTTCGAAGCAATCAGCCCCAGCATTTT; cdr3_aa: CAWSVRTHRVRSNQPQHF
d_call: TRBD2; clone_size: -; v_call: TRBV6-2/TRBV6-3; j_call: TRBJ2-7; cdr3_nt: TGTGCCAGCAATAGAATTCAGGCTAGCGGAAGTCCCACGGGCTACGAGCAGTACTTC; cdr3_aa: CASNRIQASGSPTGYEQYF
d_call: -; clone_size: few; v_call: TRBV7-2; j_call: TRBJ1-6; cdr3_nt: TGTGCCAGCAGCTTAGAAGTCAGGTTTTCACCCCTCCACTTT; cdr3_aa: CASSLEVRFSPLHF
d_call: -; clone_size: -; v_call: TRBV20-1; j_call: TRBJ2-1; cdr3_nt: TGCAGTGTGTTTGCTTTCGGGAGCTCCTACAATGAGCAGTTCTTC; cdr3_aa: CSVFAFGSSYNEQFF
d_call: TRBD1; clone_size: few; v_call: TRBV4-1; j_call: TRBJ1-4; cdr3_nt: TGCGCCAGCAGCCAAGGACAGGGAACTAATGAAAAACTGTTTTTT; cdr3_aa: CASSQGQGTNEKLFF
d_call: -; clone_size: few; v_call: TRBV5-5; j_call: TRBJ2-5; cdr3_nt: TGTGCCAGCAGCTGGTCCAGGGTTGAGACCCAGTACTTC; cdr3_aa: CASSWSRVETQYF
d_call: -; clone_size: -; v_call: TRBV12-3/TRBV12-4; j_call: TRBJ2-1; cdr3_nt: TGTGCCAGCAACCCTACTTCAAGTCTGAGCTCCTACAATGAGCAGTTCTTC; cdr3_aa: CASNPTSSLSSYNEQFF
d_call: TRBD1; clone_size: -; v_call: TRBV30; j_call: TRBJ2-2; cdr3_nt: TGTGCCTGGAGTAAAGAAAGGGACAGGGTCACCGGGGAGCTGTTTTTT; cdr3_aa: CAWSKERDRVTGELFF
d_call: TRBD1; clone_size: -; v_call: TRBV5-1; j_call: TRBJ1-2; cdr3_nt: TGCGCCAGCGGGGACAGCTATGGCTACACCTTC; cdr3_aa: CASGDSYGYTF
d_call: -; clone_size: -; v_call: TRBV6-1; j_call: TRBJ2-5; cdr3_nt: TGTGCCAGCGCGGGGGAACAGGGGCGGAGAGAGACCCAGTACTTC; cdr3_aa: CASAGEQGRRETQYF
d_call: TRBD1; clone_size: many; v_call: TRBV7-6; j_call: TRBJ2-7; cdr3_nt: TGTGCCAGCAACAGCAGGGGGAAAGGCTACGAGCAGTACTTC; cdr3_aa: CASNSRGKGYEQYF
d_call: -; clone_size: few; v_call: TRBV5-1; j_call: TRBJ1-6; cdr3_nt: TGCGCCAGCATACCCGGGGCCAGAGCAGGTATCCCCCACTTT; cdr3_aa: CASIPGARAGIPHF
d_call: -; clone_size: few; v_call: TRBV3-1; j_call: TRBJ2-3; cdr3_nt: TGTGCCAGCAGCCAACTTGGAAGCACAGATACGCAGTATTTT; cdr3_aa: CASSQLGSTDTQYF
d_call: TRBD2; clone_size: -; v_call: TRBV5-1; j_call: TRBJ2-1; cdr3_nt: TGCGCCAGCAGCCCTACTAGCGGGGGGGAAGAGCAGTTCTTC; cdr3_aa: CASSPTSGGEEQFF
d_call: TRBD1; clone_size: -; v_call: TRBV20-1; j_call: TRBJ1-1; cdr3_nt: TGCAGTGCTAGAGAAACAGGGGGGAACACTGAAGCTTTCTTT; cdr3_aa: CSARETGGNTEAFF
d_call: -; clone_size: few; v_call: TRBV6-5; j_call: TRBJ1-5; cdr3_nt: TGTGCCAGCAGACTCGACACCCGCAATCAGCCCCAGCATTTT; cdr3_aa: CASRLDTRNQPQHF
d_call: -; clone_size: few; v_call: TRBV29-1; j_call: TRBJ2-4; cdr3_nt: TGCAGCGCTGTACAGCTAGCCAAAAACATTCAGTACTTC; cdr3_aa: CSAVQLAKNIQYF
d_call: -; clone_size: -; v_call: TRBV24-1; j_call: TRBJ2-5; cdr3_nt: TGTGCCACCAGTGATCAGGCAGTCGGGGCCCAAGAGACCCAGTACTTC; cdr3_aa: CATSDQAVGAQETQYF
d_call: TRBD1; clone_size: many; v_call: TRBV7-9; j_call: TRBJ2-3; cdr3_nt: TGTGCCAGCAGCCCCCGACAGGGGAGCACAGATACGCAGTATTTT; cdr3_aa: CASSPRQGSTDTQYF
d_call: -; clone_size: -; v_call: TRBV24-1; j_call: TRBJ2-3; cdr3_nt: TGTGCCACCAGTCAACAGGGAGAAGGCACAGATACGCAGTATTTT; cdr3_aa: CATSQQGEGTDTQYF
d_call: -; clone_size: few; v_call: TRBV3-1; j_call: TRBJ1-1; cdr3_nt: TGTGCCAGCAGCCCTGGTCAGGGTATACCCACTGAAGCTTTCTTT; cdr3_aa: CASSPGQGIPTEAFF
d_call: -; clone_size: few; v_call: TRBV15; j_call: TRBJ2-4; cdr3_nt: TGTGCCACCGGAAAGACACTAGCCAAAAACATTCAGTACTTC; cdr3_aa: CATGKTLAKNIQYF
d_call: -; clone_size: few; v_call: TRBV3-1; j_call: TRBJ2-3; cdr3_nt: TGTGCCAGCAGCCACTTCCGAGTAGCAGATACGCAGTATTTT; cdr3_aa: CASSHFRVADTQYF
d_call: TRBD1; clone_size: few; v_call: TRBV29-1; j_call: TRBJ2-3; cdr3_nt: TGCAGCGTTGGGGACAGGGCTTCAGATACGCAGTATTTT; cdr3_aa: CSVGDRASDTQYF